Each of the 13 T cell receptor beta chains below was sequenced from the same sample in a study of T-cell memory formation after mild COVID-19. Each CDR3 protein is one row after TCRdb ran MiXCR on the 5' RACE reads. The profile covers about 190,000 distinct CDR3 sequences, with 15% to 20% appearing a single time and roughly 2.4% taken by the ten largest. The sequencing input was PBMCs or a T cell subset sorted from them (not recorded which). These receptor sequences come from an adult woman who had mild COVID-19 (a few samples of this study predate the infection). Cell type and time point are not known.

This clonotype was counted a few times. This rearrangement joins TRBV29-1 to TRBJ2-3; D unresolved. Trimming stripped 5 bases from V and 0 bases from J, with 9 bases between. Per germline, CDR1 SQVTM and CDR2 ANQGSEA. The CDR3 is made up of 13 amino acids. The CDR3 is CSVRPDSTDTQYF. The CDR3, as DNA: TGCAGCGTTAGGCCCGACAGCACAGATACGCAGTATTTT.

This clonotype has ten or more counts. This chain joins TRBV12-3 or TRBV12-4 and TRBJ2-7, with TRBD1 matching 7 bases. The CDR3 runs 14 residues. V was clipped by 6 bases and J by 3 bases; unmatched bases: 8. The chain's CDR3 is CASRGATGFYEQYF. The DNA of the CDR3 is TGTGCCAGCAGAGGTGCGACAGGGTTCTACGAGCAGTACTTC.

This rearrangement joins TRBV13 to TRBJ1-1; unclear D gene. Trimming left V 5 bases short and J 7 bases short, with 14 bases between. Germline V CDR1 and CDR2: PRHDT, FYEKMQ (reference sequence). The CDR3 has 13 residues. CDR3 protein: CASSPRVGIEAFF. DNA of the CDR3: TGTGCCAGCAGCCCACGAGTCGGGATTGAAGCTTTCTTT. Based on the CDR3 plus reference TRBV13 and TRBJ1-1, the full variable domain is AAGVIQSPRHLIKEKRETATLKCYPIPRHDTVYWYQQGPGQDPQFLISFYEKMQSDKGSIPDRFSAQQFSDYHSELNMSSLELGDSALYFCASSPRVGIEAFFGQGTRLTVV.

The table lists this clonotype with a count of one. This chain connects TRBV12-5 to TRBJ1-1, with D possibly TRBD1 on 6 matching bases. Trimming took off 1 base at V and 4 bases at J, with 10 bases between the two ends. This CDR3 is built from 14 residues. Germline V gene data show CDR1 as LGHNT and CDR2 as FRNRAP. The CDR3 protein is CASGLGRGATEAFF. DNA for the CDR3: TGTGCTAGTGGTTTGGGCAGGGGTGCCACTGAAGCTTTCTTT.

The chain is built from TRBV7-6 and TRBJ2-5, with TRBD1 matching over 9 bases. The germline gives CDR1 SGHVS, CDR2 FNYEAQ. Trimming removed 0 bases from V and 4 bases from J; junction bases left unmatched: 6. The CDR3 contains 16 residues. CDR3 in amino acids: CASSLAQGALGETQYF. The CDR3 DNA reads TGTGCCAGCAGCTTAGCACAGGGGGCTTTGGGAGAGACCCAGTACTTC.

This clonotype was recorded many times. The genes are TRBV27 and TRBJ2-7, with 7 bases fitting TRBD2. Germline V CDR1 and CDR2: MNHEY, SMNVEV (reference sequence). The CDR3 has 16 amino acids. Trimming removed 5 bases from V and 0 bases from J; junction bases left unmatched: 10. The CDR3: CASSGYASGSSYEQYF. In DNA form, the CDR3 reads TGTGCCAGCAGTGGCTACGCTAGCGGAAGCTCCTACGAGCAGTACTTC.

The chain's CDR3 is CSATPSGRVGGIQYF. CDR3 bases: TGCAGTGCTACTCCTAGCGGGAGGGTGGGGGGCATTCAGTACTTC. V and J are TRBV20-1 and TRBJ2-4; 12 positions agree with TRBD2. The germline gives CDR1 DFQATT, CDR2 SNEGSKA (reference sequence). CDR3 length: 15 amino acids. With 4 bases clipped from V and 9 bases from J, the junction kept 10 bases outside the gene matches.

The chain recombines TRBV9 with TRBJ2-2, with 12 positions matching TRBD2. V was pared by 3 bases and J by 2 bases, with 11 bases of the junction left unmatched. Germline V gene data show CDR1 as SGDLS and CDR2 as YYNGEE. The CDR3 totals 19 residues. The CDR3 loop is CASSADLLAGGRNTGELFF. The CDR3 region has the DNA TGTGCCAGCAGCGCCGACCTACTAGCGGGAGGCCGAAACACCGGGGAGCTGTTTTTT.

The chain recombines TRBV5-1 with TRBJ1-2, with TRBD1 identical over 9 bases. Germline CDR1 is SGHRS and CDR2 is YFSETQ. The CDR3 sequence is 14 residues long. Unmatched junction bases numbered 6, after V lost 4 bases and J lost 5 bases. CDR3 protein: CASSITGGEYGYTF. The CDR3 coding sequence is TGCGCCAGCAGCATAACAGGGGGCGAATATGGCTACACCTTC.

The gene calls are TRBV20-1 and TRBJ1-5; D gene ambiguous. CDR1 and CDR2 from the germline V gene are DFQATT and SNEGSKA (reference sequence). This CDR3 has 13 amino acids. Trimming left V 3 bases short and J 4 bases short, with 10 bases between. The CDR3, as DNA: TGCAGTGCTAGTAACACCGCGAATCAGCCCCAGCATTTT. It is translated as CSASNTANQPQHF.

CDR3 sequence: CASSQVGALAGQYF. The CDR3 DNA is TGTGCCAGCAGCCAAGTGGGGGCACTAGCGGGGCAGTACTTC. V and J are TRBV3-1 and TRBJ2-7; TRBD2 agrees at 9 bases. Germline CDR1 is LGHDT and CDR2 is YNNKEL (reference sequence). The CDR3 is 14 residues long. Trimming at V came to 1 base and at J to 9 bases, leaving 7 bases not matched to a gene.

The chain joins TRBV4-2 to TRBJ2-7, with 8 positions matching TRBD1. The germline V gene has CDR1 LGHNA and CDR2 YNFKEQ. V was pared by 4 bases and J by 6 bases, with 11 bases of the junction left unmatched. The CDR3 is made up of 15 amino acids. In nucleotides, the CDR3 is TGTGCCAGCAGCCTGACCGGGACAGGAATATTCGAGCAGTACTTC. Amino acids: CASSLTGTGIFEQYF.

This chain uses TRBV3-1 with TRBJ1-1; possible D gene TRBD1, 5 bases. The CDR3 covers 13 residues. Germline CDR1 and CDR2: LGHDT and YNNKEL (reference sequence). V gave up 0 bases and J gave up 10 bases, with 12 bases separating them. DNA for the CDR3: TGTGCCAGCAGCCAAGAAAATAGGACACCAGCTTTCTTT. Protein: CASSQENRTPAFF.